This record looks at one T cell receptor (beta chain) sequence and its context. Its recognized antigen is unknown. The sample holds no much larger clone one base away, and base qualities are not on file. One collaborating source in Seattle enrolled patients during active infection and followed them longitudinally through the course of disease. The collaborating institutions used their own protocols to collect whole blood in K2EDTA tubes. For TCRbeta analysis, collaborators shipped samples in one of three forms: frozen whole blood, isolated PBMCs, or DNA extracted from either of those sample types. The CDR3 has 16 amino acids, counting the end cysteine and phenylalanine. Only the CDR3 DNA is retained, 48 bases long and in frame from the first base. CDR1 and CDR2, per the germline V gene (reference sequence), are LNHDA and SQIVND. Trimming removed 8 bases from V and 0 bases from J; the gene matches leave 10 bases unexplained.

TCRbeta CDR3 regions were amplified from genomic DNA by means of the immunoSEQ Assay, a bias-controlled multiplex PCR. The paper's data handling went like this. Within the assay, amplification of reference gene primers was used to estimate how many nucleated cells each sample contained. To quantify the absolute abundance of each unique TCRbeta CDR3 rearrangement, sequence reads were collapsed and filtered. Productive Simpson clonality was computed per sample as the square root of Simpson's diversity index over productive rearrangements. The source is immuneACCESS, and TCRdb retained only in-frame sequences with V and J called. Part of the clones is not carried over; for the studies checked, unresolved V genes explain less than half of this, and the remainder is unexplained. V and J calls and clone size are given by that table; D and trimming were obtained from the DNA. In all, the sample holds 200,000 to 300,000 clones, and roughly four fifths of those were seen once. Around 7% of the sample is taken by the ten largest.

This specimen belongs to a study of blood T cell repertoires in COVID-19 (dated by TCRdb to about 2020). About the investigation overall: Samples from collaborators originated in the United States, Italy and Spain and spanned both the acute and convalescent phases of COVID-19. The material from the prospective study consisted of cDNA or gDNA derived from T cells, B-cell-depleted T cells, or PBMCs. Deeply sampled blood TCRbeta repertoires from subjects exposed to, actively infected with, or recovered from COVID-19 were included in the dataset. The repertoires were released in a freely available public database meant as a resource for research on the immune response to SARS-CoV-2. Samples came from the ongoing ImmuneRACE study (first 160 participants) plus 1,254 subjects from 6 global collaborators. The sample metadata nearly always contained a de-identified subject ID, COVID-19 status, age in years and sex. Where available, HLA class I and class II types were taken from metadata supplied by the sample provider and were not determined by assay-based typing.

The paper as a whole reports these results and caveats: The amount of clinical and demographic metadata varied by source and participant and was provided uncurated.

Source material: peripheral blood. Recombination linked TRBV19 to TRBJ1-3; TRBD1 agrees with 7 junctional bases. This TCR derives from a woman over 75 with COVID-19, enrolled during active disease. The encoded CDR3 is CASSPTGHLSGNTIYF. The DNA sequence is as follows: TGTGCCAGTTCCCCGACAGGGCACCTCTCTGGAAACACCATATATTTT.